Listed here is a single TCR beta chain. Antigen unknown. TCRdb's copy holds only in-frame clones and misses some; the assay was immunoSEQ multiplex PCR. The sample has approximately 60,000 clones; roughly nine tenths are singletons. This sample is drawn from a study of pediatric ulcerative colitis. Study results and caveats: Blood-rectal clonal overlap within each person was significantly higher in ulcerative colitis patients than controls. Total lymphocyte DNA, not sorted subsets, was the template.

This CDR3 spans 12 amino acids. Germline CDR1 reads ENHRY; CDR2 reads SYGVKD. V dropped 10 bases and J dropped 4 bases, with 12 bases sitting between them. The sequence came from a boy between 10 and 17 years old with severe ulcerative colitis. What was sequenced was blood. The chain joins TRBV10-3 to TRBJ2-3; D ambiguous. The CDR3 region is CASREDADTQYF. CDR3 nucleotide sequence: TGTGCCAGCCGAGAAGACGCAGATACGCAGTATTTT.